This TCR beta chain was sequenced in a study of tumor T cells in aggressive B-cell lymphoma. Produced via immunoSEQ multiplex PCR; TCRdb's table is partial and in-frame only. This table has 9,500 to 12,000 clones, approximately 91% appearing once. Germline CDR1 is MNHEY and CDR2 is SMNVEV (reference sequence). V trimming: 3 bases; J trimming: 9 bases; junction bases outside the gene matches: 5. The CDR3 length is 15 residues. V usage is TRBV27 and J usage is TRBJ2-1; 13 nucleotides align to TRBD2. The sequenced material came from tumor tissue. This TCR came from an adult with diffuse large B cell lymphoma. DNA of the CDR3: TGTGCCAGCAGTTTCGGACTAGCGGGAGCGACTGAGCAGTTCTTC. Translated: CASSFGLAGATEQFF.